Sequencing of this TCR beta chain was carried out in a study of shared clonotypes between healthy human individuals. Background on the study: Each donor's CD8 memory used one plate, CD8 naive two, each CD4 subset three. Regarding the study as a whole: At large depth, rarefaction still showed sorted-subset sequencing to be incomplete. Some clonotypes were shared by all four sorted-subset donors, while others were not shared. The non-shared ones had lower generation probabilities than the shared ones.

Note on this clone: The antigen is not known.

The CDR3 is 16 residues long. Trimming left V 6 bases short and J 0 bases short, with 17 bases between. Germline assignment: CDR1 MDHEN and CDR2 SYDVKM. As defined, naive CD8 cells were CD45RO-negative and positively selected for CCR7, with terminally differentiated effector memory CD45RA+ cells excluded. TCRdb's copy holds only in-frame clones and misses some; the assay was immunoSEQ multiplex PCR. The sample has about 550,000 clones; around 95% are singletons. The genes are TRBV28 and TRBJ2-5, with a weak D call TRBD1 (6 bases). This receptor was identified in a woman aged 25 to 45 in good health. Sequencing was performed on naive CD8+ T cells sorted from blood. CDR3 sequence: CASRSPGTKYQETQYF. As DNA, the CDR3 is TGTGCCAGCAGATCCCCCGGGACAAAGTACCAAGAGACCCAGTACTTC.